The clone carrying this TCR beta chain was detected a few times. The entry originates in a study of blood T cell repertoires in COVID-19. Using immunoSEQ multiplex PCR, the repertoire was profiled, and TCRdb retains in-frame clones only, with some absent. The sample carries approximately 300,000 clones, 80% to 90% recorded once. V gave up 2 bases and J gave up 2 bases, with 6 bases separating them. From germline, CDR1 is MNHEY and CDR2 SVGAGI. There are 13 residues in the CDR3. The source material was PBMCs or T cells enriched from blood (not recorded which). This chain joins TRBV6-5 and TRBJ1-2; possibly TRBD1 for D (6 bases). The receptor was derived from a woman aged 25-40 years who had recovered from COVID-19. This chain's CDR3 is CASSYGQNYGYTF. CDR3 coding DNA: TGTGCCAGCAGTTACGGACAGAACTATGGCTACACCTTC.